This is a list of T cell receptor beta chains from one sample in a study of blood T cell repertoires in COVID-19. Sequenced by immunoSEQ multiplex PCR; TCRdb stores in-frame clones only, minus some. This table has 200,000 to 300,000 clones, 83% appearing once. Sequencing was performed on peripheral blood. Every receptor here comes from a human donor in a cohort sampled during active COVID-19. The CDR3 runs from the conserved cysteine through the conserved F or W. D genes are given only for firm matches. Size is stated for part of the rows, as once, few or many counts, or as a class when the clone is expanded.

CDR3aa,CDR3nt,v_gene,d_gene,j_gene,abundance
CAWKWKGTAEAFF,TGTGCCTGGAAATGGAAGGGGACAGCTGAAGCTTTCTTT,TRBV30,TRBD1,TRBJ1-1,many
CASSSWTSGDYEQYF,TGTGCCAGCAGCTCGTGGACTAGCGGGGACTACGAGCAGTACTTC,TRBV11-2,TRBD2,TRBJ2-7,large
CASSSGTAHITF,TGTGCCAGCAGTTCCGGGACAGCCCACATCACCTTC,TRBV6-5,TRBD1,TRBJ1-2,-
CASSVGSDTYNEQFF,TGCGCCAGCAGTGTTGGGTCGGACACCTACAATGAGCAGTTCTTC,TRBV10-1,-,TRBJ2-1,once
CASSRGTDVTDTQYF,TGTGCCAGCAGCCGGGGAACCGACGTCACAGATACGCAGTATTTT,TRBV7-9,-,TRBJ2-3,-
CASSEPGTSRGYEQYF,TGTGCCAGCAGTGAACCAGGGACTAGTCGTGGCTACGAGCAGTACTTC,TRBV6-1,TRBD2,TRBJ2-7,once
CASSPLQTGGVGNTEAFF,TGTGCCAGCTCACCTTTGCAAACAGGGGGCGTTGGGAACACTGAAGCTTTCTTT,TRBV18,TRBD1,TRBJ1-1,-
CASSSNPGLAKNIQYF,TGTGCCAGCAGCTCAAACCCAGGGTTAGCCAAAAACATTCAGTACTTC,TRBV7-2,-,TRBJ2-4,once
CATSDNKKGRAGTGELFF,TGTGCCACCAGTGACAACAAGAAAGGGCGGGCTGGAACCGGGGAGCTGTTTTTT,TRBV24-1,-,TRBJ2-2,-
CASSITMNPRTEAFF,TGTGCCAGCAGTATTACGATGAACCCTCGGACTGAAGCTTTCTTT,TRBV2,-,TRBJ1-1,-
CASSPPSTGLSSGANVLTF,TGTGCCAGCAGCCCCCCCTCGACAGGTTTGAGCTCTGGGGCCAACGTCCTGACTTTC,TRBV9,-,TRBJ2-6,-
CASSFPGTSGRYNEQFF,TGTGCCAGCAGTTTCCCCGGGACTAGCGGGAGGTACAATGAGCAGTTCTTC,TRBV28,TRBD2,TRBJ2-1,few
CASSQRGIGETQYF,TGTGCCAGCAGCCAAAGGGGGATTGGAGAGACCCAGTACTTC,TRBV3-1/TRBV3-2,-,TRBJ2-5,once
CASTRGAEPSYEQYF,TGTGCCAGCACCCGGGGGGCGGAACCCTCCTACGAGCAGTACTTC,TRBV9,-,TRBJ2-7,-
CASSETLGQTQYF,TGCGCCAGCAGTGAGACGCTAGGCCAGACCCAGTACTTC,TRBV10-1,-,TRBJ2-5,-
CASSSGQGTGNTIYF,TGTGCCAGCAGCAGTGGACAGGGAACGGGAAACACCATATATTTT,TRBV5-4,TRBD1,TRBJ1-3,-
CASSSEGGQMRTYNEQFF,TGCGCCAGCAGCTCAGAAGGGGGACAGATGCGTACTTACAATGAGCAGTTCTTC,TRBV5-1,TRBD1,TRBJ2-1,-
CASSRGQLPVNGYTF,TGTGCCAGCTCACGAGGACAGCTACCCGTCAATGGCTACACCTTC,TRBV18,-,TRBJ1-2,-
CASSLARGGSQTIYF,TGTGCCAGCAGCTTAGCCCGAGGGGGCTCACAAACCATATATTTT,TRBV7-2,TRBD1,TRBJ1-3,-
CASTGTGTRAFF,TGTGCCAGCACTGGGACAGGGACCAGGGCTTTCTTT,TRBV12-3/TRBV12-4,TRBD1,TRBJ1-1,-
CAWSVSYGYTF,TGTGCCTGGAGTGTTAGCTATGGCTACACCTTC,TRBV30,-,TRBJ1-2,-
CATQTGQGHQPQHF,TGTGCCACACAGACGGGACAGGGGCATCAGCCCCAGCATTTT,TRBV2,TRBD1,TRBJ1-5,-
CASSLPGGQFGYTF,TGTGCCAGCAGTTTACCCGGGGGACAGTTTGGCTACACCTTC,TRBV28,TRBD1,TRBJ1-2,-
CASETGQVASYEQYF,TGCGCCAGCGAGACAGGACAGGTAGCTTCCTACGAGCAGTACTTC,TRBV10-1,TRBD1,TRBJ2-7,once
CAISDPDWNNEQFF,TGTGCCATCAGTGATCCGGACTGGAACAATGAGCAGTTCTTC,TRBV10-3,-,TRBJ2-1,-
CAWNRANGNTIYF,TGTGCCTGGAACAGGGCTAACGGAAACACCATATATTTT,TRBV30,-,TRBJ1-3,-
CASRRDSDSYGYTF,TGTGCCAGCAGAAGGGACAGCGACTCTTATGGCTACACCTTC,TRBV9,TRBD1,TRBJ1-2,-
CASSRESSRHEQFF,TGTGCCAGCAGCCGTGAGTCTAGTAGACATGAGCAGTTCTTC,TRBV4-2,-,TRBJ2-1,-